This T cell receptor (beta chain) stems from a study of vaccination and CD4 T cells after COVID-19. Study in general: Convalescent donors totaled six males and four females, including two who were Hispanic.

Once obtained from cultured CD4+ T cells, the DNA was sequenced using the Oncomine TCR Beta short-read assay. TCRdb reprocessed the PCR reads with MiXCR, giving one entry per CDR3 protein. The sample has 20,000 to 25,000 distinct CDR3 sequences; 38% are singletons. Points on this clonotype: Its antigen remains unknown.

Treatment indicated: roughly nine-day PBMC culture with coronavirus spike peptide pools or control peptides (ViraFEST assay). The CDR3 runs 16 residues. The chain links TRBV21-1 to TRBJ1-1; the table's D call, TRBD1, has no DNA check behind it. TRBV21-1 is a pseudogene segment. This sample comprised CD4+ T cells from blood, cultured in vitro, obtained before SARS-CoV-2 vaccination. The clonotype comes from a human donor who received a COVID-19 vaccine. CDR3 sequence reads: CAPRWTLTGLDTEAFF. CDR3 DNA: TGTGCCCCCAGGTGGACCCTCACAGGGTTGGACACTGAAGCTTTCTTT.